Sequencing of this TCR beta chain was carried out in a study of blood T cells in healthy people across ages. The V gene's germline CDR1 is SGHKS and CDR2 YYEKEE (reference sequence). There are 13 residues in the CDR3. The ends were cut back, 6 bases at V and 3 bases at J, with 13 bases in the middle. Together with a sample-barcoded 5' primer, a J-beta primer mix was included in a second PCR lasting roughly 7 to 11 cycles. TCRdb analysed the 5' RACE reads with MiXCR anew, one entry per CDR3 protein. The data show fewer than 1,000,000 distinct CDR3 sequences, around half seen once. The receptor was isolated from a man older than 75 in good health. The sample taken for sequencing was blood. The chain has TRBV5-5 and TRBJ2-7; either TRBD1 or TRBD2 may fit D (5 bases each). The CDR3 sequence is CASNLGTLYEQYF. In DNA, the CDR3 is TGTGCCAGCAACCTCGGGACCCTCTACGAGCAGTACTTC.